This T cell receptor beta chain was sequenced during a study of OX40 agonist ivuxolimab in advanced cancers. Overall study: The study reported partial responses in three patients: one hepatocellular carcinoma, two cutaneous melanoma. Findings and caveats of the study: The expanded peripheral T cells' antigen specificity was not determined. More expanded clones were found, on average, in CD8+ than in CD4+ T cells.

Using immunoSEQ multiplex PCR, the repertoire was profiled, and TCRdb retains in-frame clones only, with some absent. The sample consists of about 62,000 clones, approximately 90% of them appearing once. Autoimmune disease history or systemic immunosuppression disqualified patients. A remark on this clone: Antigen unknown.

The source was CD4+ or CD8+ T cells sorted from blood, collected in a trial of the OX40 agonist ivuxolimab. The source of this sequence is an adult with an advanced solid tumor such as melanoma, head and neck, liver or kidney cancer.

The DNA of the CDR3 is TGTGCCAGCAGCGTAGCCGCAGGGAACTACGAGCAGTACTTC. It codes for CASSVAAGNYEQYF. The chain couples TRBV9 to TRBJ2-7, with D maybe TRBD1 (5 bases). Per germline, CDR1 SGDLS and CDR2 YYNGEE. Trimming cost V 0 bases and J 3 bases, with 10 bases left between them. This CDR3 has 14 residues.